Listed below are T cell receptor beta chains from one sample, sequenced in a study of cytomegalovirus exposure and HLA in healthy donors. The data were produced by immunoSEQ multiplex PCR, yet TCRdb's version contains in-frame clones alone and is incomplete. The profile shows roughly 150,000 clones, approximately 80% of them singletons. Sequencing input: PBMCs. Source of these receptors: a woman between 40 and 55 years old in good health and CMV-seronegative. CDR3s include the opening cysteine and the closing phenylalanine or tryptophan. The D gene is left open where the match is weak.

d_gene: NA; j_gene: TRBJ2-7; v_gene: TRBV7-8; CDR3aa: CASSLETATYEQYF; CDR3nt: TGTGCCAGCAGCTTAGAAACAGCAACCTACGAGCAGTACTTC
d_gene: TRBD1; j_gene: TRBJ1-3; v_gene: TRBV7-2; CDR3aa: CASSASQGAYGNTIYF; CDR3nt: TGTGCCAGCAGCGCGTCACAGGGGGCTTATGGAAACACCATATATTTT
d_gene: TRBD1; j_gene: TRBJ2-4; v_gene: TRBV5-8; CDR3aa: CASRTQGQGALDIQYF; CDR3nt: TGTGCCAGCAGGACTCAGGGACAGGGAGCTTTAGACATTCAGTACTTC
d_gene: TRBD1; j_gene: TRBJ2-2; v_gene: TRBV18; CDR3aa: CASSSLPDRAAGELFF; CDR3nt: TGTGCCAGCTCATCGCTACCGGACAGGGCGGCCGGGGAGCTGTTTTTT
d_gene: TRBD2; j_gene: TRBJ2-7; v_gene: TRBV4-3; CDR3aa: CASSQDWGGSYEQYF; CDR3nt: TGCGCCAGCAGCCAAGATTGGGGGGGGTCCTACGAGCAGTACTTC
d_gene: NA; j_gene: TRBJ2-7; v_gene: TRBV7-2; CDR3aa: CASSLPSVPEQYF; CDR3nt: TGTGCCAGCAGCTTACCTAGCGTGCCCGAGCAGTACTTC
d_gene: NA; j_gene: TRBJ2-5; v_gene: TRBV7-2; CDR3aa: CASSAGKETQYF; CDR3nt: TGTGCCAGCAGCGCAGGGAAAGAGACCCAGTACTTC
d_gene: NA; j_gene: TRBJ2-3; v_gene: TRBV11-1; CDR3aa: CASSSEGLLDTQYF; CDR3nt: TGTGCCAGCAGCTCAGAGGGACTCCTCGATACGCAGTATTTT
d_gene: NA; j_gene: TRBJ2-5; v_gene: TRBV27; CDR3aa: CASSLGAGVETQYF; CDR3nt: TGTGCCAGCAGTTTGGGGGCAGGGGTAGAGACCCAGTACTTC
d_gene: TRBD2; j_gene: TRBJ2-1; v_gene: TRBV6-1; CDR3aa: CASGTSGYNEQFF; CDR3nt: TGTGCCAGCGGGACTAGCGGCTACAATGAGCAGTTCTTC
d_gene: TRBD2; j_gene: TRBJ2-5; v_gene: TRBV10-2; CDR3aa: CASSEPGLAGATQETQYF; CDR3nt: TGCGCCAGCAGTGAACCGGGACTAGCGGGGGCCACCCAAGAGACCCAGTACTTC
d_gene: TRBD1; j_gene: TRBJ1-1; v_gene: TRBV2; CDR3aa: CASSPGTGKWNTEAFF; CDR3nt: TGTGCCAGCAGTCCCGGGACAGGGAAATGGAACACTGAAGCTTTCTTT
d_gene: NA; j_gene: TRBJ1-2; v_gene: TRBV7-2; CDR3aa: CASSQDGIYGYTF; CDR3nt: TGTGCCAGCAGCCAGGACGGGATTTATGGCTACACCTTC
d_gene: NA; j_gene: TRBJ2-7; v_gene: TRBV4-1; CDR3aa: CASSQALTGLSYEQYF; CDR3nt: TGCGCCAGCAGCCAAGCGTTGACAGGACTCTCCTACGAGCAGTACTTC